This is a list of T cell receptor beta chains from one sample in a study of T cells in Graves' hyperthyroidism and ophthalmopathy. TCRdb passed the multiplex PCR reads through MiXCR, listing each CDR3 protein once. This table has 490,000 or so distinct CDR3 sequences, approximately 22% appearing once. Sequencing was carried out using blood. The receptors were sampled from a woman aged 65 to 85 with Graves' ophthalmopathy. Each CDR3 is given with its conserved first and last residue. The D gene is left open where the match is weak. Clone sizes are given selectively: once, few, many, or a class where the clone is expanded.

j_gene: TRBJ2-7
abundance: NA
d_gene: TRBD2
v_gene: TRBV20-1
CDR3nt: TGCAGTGCGACCGGGACTAGCGGGAGTAACTCCTACGAGCAGTACTTC
CDR3aa: CSATGTSGSNSYEQYF

j_gene: TRBJ1-4
abundance: NA
d_gene: NA
v_gene: TRBV7-9
CDR3nt: TGTGCCAGCAGCTTAGAGGCAGGCCATACTCTGTTTTTT
CDR3aa: CASSLEAGHTLFF

j_gene: TRBJ2-7
abundance: few
d_gene: NA
v_gene: TRBV5-6
CDR3nt: TGTGCCAGCAGCTTTCGTCTGGAGCAGTACTTC
CDR3aa: CASSFRLEQYF

j_gene: TRBJ2-3
abundance: few
d_gene: TRBD2
v_gene: TRBV2
CDR3nt: TGTGCCAGGCTACTAGCGGGAGGCACAGATACGCAGTATTTT
CDR3aa: CARLLAGGTDTQYF

j_gene: TRBJ1-1
abundance: few
d_gene: TRBD1
v_gene: TRBV19
CDR3nt: TGTGCCAGTGGACAGGGGGCGAACACTGAAGCTTTCTTT
CDR3aa: CASGQGANTEAFF

j_gene: TRBJ1-3
abundance: few
d_gene: TRBD1
v_gene: TRBV7-3
CDR3nt: TGTGCCAGCAGCCTTACAGGGGGCCAGGGAAACACCATATATTTT
CDR3aa: CASSLTGGQGNTIYF

j_gene: TRBJ2-3
abundance: NA
d_gene: NA
v_gene: TRBV20-1
CDR3nt: TGCAGTGCTAGAGATATAGGGGAGGCCACAGATACGCAGTATTTT
CDR3aa: CSARDIGEATDTQYF

j_gene: TRBJ2-7
abundance: NA
d_gene: TRBD1
v_gene: TRBV6-1
CDR3nt: TGTGCCAGCAGTAAATTGTCGGGGACAGGGGATACCTACGAGCAGTACTTC
CDR3aa: CASSKLSGTGDTYEQYF

j_gene: TRBJ2-1
abundance: NA
d_gene: TRBD1
v_gene: TRBV19
CDR3nt: TGTGCCAGTAGTCTCCTCCGGGACAGGGGGTCTTACAATGAGCAGTTCTTC
CDR3aa: CASSLLRDRGSYNEQFF

j_gene: TRBJ1-2
abundance: few
d_gene: NA
v_gene: TRBV5-1
CDR3nt: TGCGCCAGCAGCTTCCACGACAGAAACTATGGCTACACCTTC
CDR3aa: CASSFHDRNYGYTF

j_gene: TRBJ1-1
abundance: NA
d_gene: NA
v_gene: TRBV5-8
CDR3nt: TGTGCCAGCAGCTTGGATTCGGCCACTGAAGCTTTCTTT
CDR3aa: CASSLDSATEAFF

j_gene: TRBJ2-2
abundance: NA
d_gene: TRBD2
v_gene: TRBV12-3/TRBV12-4
CDR3nt: TGTGCCAGCAGTTTAGAGGCAGCGGGAGGGCGAACCGGGGAGCTGTTTTTT
CDR3aa: CASSLEAAGGRTGELFF

j_gene: TRBJ2-3
abundance: many
d_gene: NA
v_gene: TRBV7-3
CDR3nt: TGTGCCAGCAGCTCGGGCGGAGGGCGGGATACGCAGTATTTT
CDR3aa: CASSSGGGRDTQYF

j_gene: TRBJ1-1
abundance: many
d_gene: NA
v_gene: TRBV2
CDR3nt: TGTGCCAGCGGGGTGGCCAGGGCGTACACTGAAGCTTTCTTT
CDR3aa: CASGVARAYTEAFF

j_gene: TRBJ2-3
abundance: NA
d_gene: NA
v_gene: TRBV20-1
CDR3nt: TGCACTAGTGTTCTCACAGATACGCAGTATTTT
CDR3aa: CTSVLTDTQYF

j_gene: TRBJ2-2
abundance: NA
d_gene: NA
v_gene: TRBV5-1
CDR3nt: TGCGCCAGCAGCTGGGACCCCTCGAACACCGGGGAGCTGTTTTTT
CDR3aa: CASSWDPSNTGELFF

j_gene: TRBJ2-7
abundance: many
d_gene: NA
v_gene: TRBV15
CDR3nt: TGTGCCACCAGCAGAGATATAACGGCAGGCACCTACGAGCAGTACTTC
CDR3aa: CATSRDITAGTYEQYF

j_gene: TRBJ2-1
abundance: NA
d_gene: TRBD2
v_gene: TRBV29-1
CDR3nt: TGCAGCGTTGAAATTTGGCTAGCGGGGGAGCAGTTCTTC
CDR3aa: CSVEIWLAGEQFF

j_gene: TRBJ2-5
abundance: NA
d_gene: TRBD2
v_gene: TRBV29-1
CDR3nt: TGCAGCGTTGAGACTAGCGGTTCCCTTCAAGAGACCCAGTACTTC
CDR3aa: CSVETSGSLQETQYF

j_gene: TRBJ2-1
abundance: few
d_gene: TRBD2
v_gene: TRBV19
CDR3nt: TGTGCCAGTATCCCCTCGGTACTAGCGGGAGGAAGGAATGAGCAGTTCTTC
CDR3aa: CASIPSVLAGGRNEQFF

j_gene: TRBJ2-1
abundance: NA
d_gene: NA
v_gene: TRBV18
CDR3nt: TGTGCCAGCTCACTTCGCCCCAGGGATGAGCAGTTCTTC
CDR3aa: CASSLRPRDEQFF

j_gene: TRBJ1-1
abundance: many
d_gene: NA
v_gene: TRBV28
CDR3nt: TGTGCCAGCGGCCCTCGGAACACTGAAGCTTTCTTT
CDR3aa: CASGPRNTEAFF

j_gene: TRBJ2-5
abundance: NA
d_gene: TRBD1
v_gene: TRBV24-1
CDR3nt: TGTGTCACCAGTGATTCGGGACAGGTAGAGACCCAGTACTTC
CDR3aa: CVTSDSGQVETQYF

j_gene: TRBJ2-1
abundance: many
d_gene: TRBD1
v_gene: TRBV28
CDR3nt: TGTGCCAGCAGAGACAGGGGGCTGTACAATGAGCAGTTCTTC
CDR3aa: CASRDRGLYNEQFF

j_gene: TRBJ1-5
abundance: few
d_gene: TRBD1
v_gene: TRBV15
CDR3nt: TGTGCCACCAGCAGGAAGACAGGGGAGAGCAATCAGCCCCAGCATTTT
CDR3aa: CATSRKTGESNQPQHF

j_gene: TRBJ2-5
abundance: NA
d_gene: TRBD2
v_gene: TRBV20-1
CDR3nt: TGCAGTGCTTCGCGGGTTAGCGGGGTAGAGACCCAGTACTTC
CDR3aa: CSASRVSGVETQYF

j_gene: TRBJ2-7
abundance: NA
d_gene: NA
v_gene: TRBV7-2
CDR3nt: TGTGCCAGCAGCTCCTACCCCAACTCCTACGAGCAGTACTTC
CDR3aa: CASSSYPNSYEQYF

j_gene: TRBJ2-7
abundance: NA
d_gene: NA
v_gene: TRBV7-9
CDR3nt: TGTGCCAGCAGCTTATGGGGGGCCGACGAGCAGTACTTC
CDR3aa: CASSLWGADEQYF